This entry describes one TCR beta chain. At one end the junction does not follow the germline gene, possibly because of a read error. CDR3 length: 14 residues. The germline CDR1 and CDR2 sequences are MNHEY and SMNVEV (reference sequence). As for time point: proximal margin of the surgical specimen (macroscopically non-inflamed). Produced via immunoSEQ multiplex PCR; TCRdb's table is partial and in-frame only. The sample lists 4,500 to 6,500 clones; 75% to 80% were seen once. This entry belongs to a study of T cell repertoires in ileal Crohn's disease. Study overall: Postoperative therapy was given to about half: 11 thiopurines, 18 anti-TNF agents.

Sequenced input: ileal tissue. This chain links TRBV27 with TRBJ2-2; D is unresolved. The receptor comes from an adult with Crohn's disease. CDR3 loop: CASRPTLNSGELFF. CDR3 DNA sequence: TGTGCCAGCAGACCCACCCTCAACAGCGGGGAGCTGTTTTTT.